This TCR beta chain stems from a study of blood T cell repertoires in COVID-19. The overall study: Samples representing acute and convalescent COVID-19 were sourced from the United States, Italy and Spain. Sources were T cells, B-cell-depleted T cells, or PBMCs; the material itself was cDNA or gDNA.

V was pared by 8 bases and J by 6 bases, with 10 bases of the junction left unmatched. The germline V gene has CDR1 LNHDA and CDR2 SQIVND (reference sequence). The CDR3 is 14 amino acids. In the authors' workflow: Counts of nucleated cells, estimated from reference gene primer amplification, were obtained. This table comes from immunoSEQ multiplex PCR, and its TCRdb copy is limited to in-frame clones, with some not included. The DNA gave D and trimming, while V, J and clone size come from that table. The sample shows tens of thousands of clones, more than 75% of them seen only once. Sequencing was performed on peripheral blood. The source of this sequence is an elderly woman with acute or convalescent COVID-19. This rearrangement joins TRBV19 to TRBJ2-1, with 7 bases fitting TRBD1. The CDR3 is CASSRGRRINEQFF. The CDR3 DNA sequence: TGTGCCAGTTCTAGGGGGCGACGGATCAATGAGCAGTTCTTC.